This paragraph covers one TCR beta chain sequence. What it binds is unknown. The data are from a study of cytomegalovirus exposure and HLA in healthy donors. Regarding the study as a whole: One cluster of highly shared sequence variants probably arose as a sequencing artifact.

In the PCR, 60 Vbeta and 13 Jbeta primers were used. Some clones are missing from TCRdb's copy, which holds only in-frame ones; the method was immunoSEQ multiplex PCR. There are over 55,000 clones in the sample; about 70% occur only once, and roughly 7.6% lies in the top ten. This receptor was obtained from a man in his forties or fifties in good health and CMV-seropositive. Sequencing was performed on PBMCs.

CDR3 loop: CASRLAGSSYEQYF. CDR3 nucleotide sequence: TGTGCCAGCCGACTAGCGGGGAGCTCCTACGAGCAGTACTTC. The V call is TRBV5-6, the J call TRBJ2-7; TRBD2 agrees at 11 bases. The CDR3 is made up of 14 amino acids. CDR1 is SGHDT and CDR2 is YYEEEE in the germline V gene. V was pared by 7 bases and J by 0 bases, with 3 bases of the junction left unmatched.